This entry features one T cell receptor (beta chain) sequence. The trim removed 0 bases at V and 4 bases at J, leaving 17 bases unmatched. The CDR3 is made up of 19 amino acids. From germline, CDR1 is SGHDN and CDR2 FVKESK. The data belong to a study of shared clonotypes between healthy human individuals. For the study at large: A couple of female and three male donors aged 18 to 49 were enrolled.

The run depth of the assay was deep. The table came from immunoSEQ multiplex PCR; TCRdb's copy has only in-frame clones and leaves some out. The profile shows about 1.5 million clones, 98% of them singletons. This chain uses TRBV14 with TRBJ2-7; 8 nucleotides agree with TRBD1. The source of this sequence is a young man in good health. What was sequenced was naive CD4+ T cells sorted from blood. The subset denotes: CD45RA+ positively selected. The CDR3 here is CASSQDSWSRGRSNYEQYF. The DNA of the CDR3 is TGTGCCAGCAGCCAAGATTCTTGGTCCAGGGGGCGATCAAATTACGAGCAGTACTTC.